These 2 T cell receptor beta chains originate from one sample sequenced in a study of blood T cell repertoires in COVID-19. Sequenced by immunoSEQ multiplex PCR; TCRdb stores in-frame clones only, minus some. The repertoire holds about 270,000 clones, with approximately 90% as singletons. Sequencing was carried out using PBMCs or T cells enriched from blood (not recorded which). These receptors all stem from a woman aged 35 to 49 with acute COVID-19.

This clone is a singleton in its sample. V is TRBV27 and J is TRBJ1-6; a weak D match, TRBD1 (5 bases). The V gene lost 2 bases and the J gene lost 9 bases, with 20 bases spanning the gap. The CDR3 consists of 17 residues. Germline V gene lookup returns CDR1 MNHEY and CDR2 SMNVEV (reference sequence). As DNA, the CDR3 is TGTGCCAGCAGTTTAAGGACCCAGGGAGTCGGGAGTTCACCCCTCCACTTT. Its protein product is CASSLRTQGVGSSPLHF.

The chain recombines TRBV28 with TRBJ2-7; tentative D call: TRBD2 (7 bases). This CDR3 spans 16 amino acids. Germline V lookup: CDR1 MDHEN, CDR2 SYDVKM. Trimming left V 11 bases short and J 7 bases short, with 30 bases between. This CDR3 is CARTLGGGGKPGEQYF. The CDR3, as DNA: TGTGCCCGCACCTTGGGGGGGGGCGGTAAACCCGGGGAGCAGTACTTC.